This TCR beta chain was sequenced in a study of blood T cell repertoires in COVID-19. Across the whole study: The samples span acute and convalescent COVID-19 from the United States, Italy and Spain. PBMCs, B-cell-depleted T cells, or T cells provided the cDNA or gDNA that made up the material.

The CDR3 is 15 amino acids. Germline CDR1 is MRHNA and CDR2 is SNTAGT. With V trimmed by 6 bases and J by 4 bases, 9 bases remained unmatched. Authors' processing steps: Amplification of reference gene primers provided the estimated nucleated cell counts. The assay was immunoSEQ multiplex PCR, and TCRdb's table has in-frame clones only and misses some. V and J calls and clone size are as listed in that table; D and trimming were resolved from the DNA. The repertoire consists of about 400,000 clones, with about 87% occurring once and the leading ten covering 3%. This receptor was obtained from a human donor in a cohort sampled during active COVID-19. The chain is built from TRBV6-4 and TRBJ2-3, with 8 bases that match TRBD2. Sequencing was done on a sample of peripheral blood. DNA for the CDR3: TGTGCCAGCAGCGAGTATGCGGGAGGTTCAGATACGCAGTATTTT. Translation: CASSEYAGGSDTQYF.